This entry lists 21 T cell receptor beta chains sequenced from one sample in a study of human T cells and chemical hapten exposure. Described time point: patch test 2, 6 weeks after DPC sensitization. Treatment denoted: therapeutic diphenylcyclopropenone sensitization with weekly scalp DPC. TCRdb reprocessed the RACE reads via MiXCR and lists one record per CDR3 protein. Counted here are 140,000 or so distinct CDR3 sequences, 10% to 15% occurring once; the ten biggest clones make up 1.4%. The sequencing here drew on whole blood, taken in connection with sensitization to the hapten diphenylcyclopropenone (DPC). The receptors stem from a woman between 45 and 65 years old with alopecia areata. Some clones in this sample may be carry-over from other donors' samples.

The chain uses TRBV18 and TRBJ1-5; D gene uncertain. The germline V and J ends were trimmed by 4 bases and 0 bases, with 16 bases remaining between them. Germline CDR1 is KGHSH and CDR2 is LQKENI. This CDR3 has 17 amino acids. CDR3 sequence reads: CASSLLPEGGSNQPQHF. CDR3 DNA: TGTGCCAGCTCACTCCTACCAGAGGGAGGTAGCAATCAGCCCCAGCATTTT.

The chain employs TRBV7-2 and TRBJ1-3, with D tentatively TRBD1 (5 bases). Germline CDR1 is SGHTA and CDR2 is FQGNSA. V lost 1 base and J lost 5, with 12 bases in between. The CDR3 is made up of 15 amino acids. CDR3 DNA sequence: TGTGCCAGCAGCTTAGTCGGCAGGGATAGAAACACCATATATTTT. As protein: CASSLVGRDRNTIYF.

This clonotype was detected many times. The rearrangement joins TRBV7-3 to TRBJ2-1, with 12 bases fitting TRBD2. V trimming: 4 bases; J trimming: 5 bases; junction bases outside the gene matches: 9. Germline V lookup: CDR1 SGHTA, CDR2 FQGTGA. The CDR3 runs 17 residues. CDR3 residues: CASSSLRLAGVDNEQFF. The CDR3 DNA reads as TGTGCCAGCAGCTCCCTACGACTAGCGGGAGTGGACAATGAGCAGTTCTTC. The whole variable domain, remainder taken from reference TRBV7-3 and TRBJ2-1, is GAGVSQTPSNKVTEKGKYVELRCDPISGHTALYWYRQSLGQGPEFLIYFQGTGAADDSGLPNDRFFAVRPEGSVSTLKIQRTERGDSAVYLCASSSLRLAGVDNEQFFGPGTRLTVL.

CDR3 loop: CASSTWEYEQYF. The CDR3 nucleotides read TGTGCCAGCAGTACTTGGGAATACGAGCAGTACTTC. The V and J genes are TRBV6-2 or TRBV6-3 and TRBJ2-7, with D hard to call. Germline CDR1 and CDR2: MNHEY and SVGEGT. The germline V and J ends were trimmed by 5 bases and 4 bases, with 9 bases remaining between them. The CDR3 totals 12 residues.

This clonotype was detected a few times. This chain connects TRBV9 to TRBJ2-3; D is undetermined. Trimming removed 4 bases from V and 4 bases from J, with 19 bases in between. This CDR3 contains 16 residues. The germline V gene has CDR1 SGDLS and CDR2 YYNGEE. In nucleotides, the CDR3 is TGTGCCAGCAGCTCAATAGGAGCAGGATTAGCAGATACGCAGTATTTT. This sequence encodes CASSSIGAGLADTQYF.

This clonotype has a count of ten or more. The chain is built from TRBV29-1 and TRBJ2-3; TRBD1 matches 11 bases. This CDR3 has 17 residues. Germline assignment: CDR1 SQVTM and CDR2 ANQGSEA. The J segment lost 4 bases and the V segment lost 1 base, leaving 10 bases of the junction unmatched. The CDR3 nucleotides are TGCAGCGTTGAAGCCCGGGGTAGGGACAGGGGGTCAGATACGCAGTATTTT. Amino acids: CSVEARGRDRGSDTQYF.

This sequence joins TRBV6-2 or TRBV6-3 and TRBJ2-3; D is unclear. Per germline, CDR1 MNHEY and CDR2 SVGEGT. This CDR3 has 14 residues. Deletions cut 2 bases from V and 8 bases from J, with 14 bases between. The CDR3 DNA sequence: TGTGCCAGCAGTTACCACCTGCCCCCGGGTACGCAGTATTTT. Amino acids: CASSYHLPPGTQYF.

The J gene is TRBJ1-5, the V gene TRBV6-2 or TRBV6-3; D remains unclear. CDR1 and CDR2 from the germline V gene are MNHEY and SVGEGT. V lost 6 bases to trimming and J lost 7 bases, with 16 bases between them. The CDR3 is 14 residues long. The CDR3 sequence: CASRWTPEGQPQHF. CDR3 DNA sequence: TGTGCCAGCAGATGGACTCCCGAGGGCCAGCCCCAGCATTTT.

This clonotype was observed at least ten times. The chain carries TRBV29-1 and TRBJ2-1; TRBD2 matches 11 bases. The CDR3 runs to 15 residues. From germline, CDR1 is SQVTM and CDR2 ANQGSEA. With 5 bases clipped from V and 6 bases from J, the junction kept 9 bases outside the gene matches. CDR3 residues: CSVRTASGRSNEQFF. The CDR3 DNA sequence: TGCAGCGTTCGGACTGCTAGCGGGAGGTCCAATGAGCAGTTCTTC.

As DNA, the CDR3 is TGTGCCAGCAGCTCAGATGTCCCCTCCTACGAGCAGTACTTC. Protein: CASSSDVPSYEQYF. The chain carries TRBV9 and TRBJ2-7; D call uncertain. CDR1 is SGDLS, CDR2 YYNGEE, per germline. The CDR3 has 14 amino acids. The V and J ends lost 4 bases and 0 bases respectively, with 11 bases between them. The entire variable domain, with the rest obtained from reference TRBV9 and TRBJ2-7, is as follows: DSGVTQTPKHLITATGQRVTLRCSPRSGDLSVYWYQQSLDQGLQFLIQYYNGEERAKGNILERFSAQQFPDLHSELNLSSLELGDSALYFCASSSDVPSYEQYFGPGTRLTVT.

The chain uses TRBV7-8 and TRBJ1-3; TRBD1 matches at 7 bases. The CDR3 has 14 residues. J lost 4 bases, V lost 5 bases, and 5 bases had no gene match. Looked up from germline, CDR1 is SGHVS and CDR2 is FQNEAQ. Here the CDR3 reads CASSAGTVGNTIYF. DNA of the CDR3: TGTGCCAGCAGCGCTGGGACAGTAGGAAACACCATATATTTT.

The chain carries TRBV30 and TRBJ2-1, with 7 bases lining up with TRBD2. Trimming took 5 bases from V and 8 from J; bases not matched to a gene: 15. Germline lookup yields CDR1 GTSNPN and CDR2 SVGIG (reference sequence). The CDR3 contains 15 residues. CDR3 sequence reads: CAWVLAGVPTDEQFF. As DNA, the CDR3 is TGTGCCTGGGTCCTGGCGGGGGTTCCCACGGATGAGCAGTTCTTC. The full variable domain, its missing parts supplied by reference TRBV30 and TRBJ2-1, is SQTIHQWPATLVQPVGSPLSLECTVEGTSNPNLYWYRQAAGRGLQLLFYSVGIGQISSEVPQNLSASRPQDRQFILSSKKLLLSDSGFYLCAWVLAGVPTDEQFFGPGTRLTVL.

This clonotype was seen ten or more times. The chain is built from TRBV3-1 and TRBJ2-1, with TRBD2 matching 7 bases. There are 13 residues in the CDR3. The V and J ends lost 1 base and 7 bases, in that order; junction bases with no gene match: 1. Germline-derived CDR1 and CDR2 are LGHDT and YNNKEL (reference sequence). The CDR3 nucleotides read TGTGCCAGCAGCCAAGTGGGAGGGAATGAGCAGTTCTTC. Amino acids: CASSQVGGNEQFF.

This clonotype was counted many times. The rearrangement uses TRBV28 and TRBJ1-2, with unresolved D. V dropped 5 bases and J dropped 4 bases, with 14 bases sitting between them. Germline CDR1 is MDHEN and CDR2 is SYDVKM. The CDR3 is 14 amino acids. The DNA for the CDR3 is TGTGCCAGCAGTCCGGCCGGTCTTTTCTATGGCTACACCTTC. Amino acid sequence: CASSPAGLFYGYTF.

In its sample, this clonotype was seen many times. The V gene is TRBV28, the J gene TRBJ2-2; TRBD2 agrees at 12 bases. Germline values: CDR1 MDHEN, CDR2 SYDVKM. The CDR3 consists of 17 residues. Losses at the gene ends were 8 bases for V and 4 bases for J; bases not matched to a gene: 11. CDR3 DNA sequence: TGTGCCAGCTCGTCAGGACTAGCGGGAATTGGCACCGGGGAGCTGTTTTTT. Protein product: CASSSGLAGIGTGELFF.

The chain employs TRBV11-2 and TRBJ2-2, with a weak D call TRBD2 (6 bases). Per the germline V gene, CDR1 is SGHAT and CDR2 is FQNNGV. CDR3 length: 14 residues. Trimming took off 0 bases at V and 6 bases at J, with 8 bases between the two ends. The CDR3 DNA follows: TGTGCCAGCAGCTTAGACGGGAGAGCCGGGGAGCTGTTTTTT. As protein: CASSLDGRAGELFF. Supplemented by reference TRBV11-2 and TRBJ2-2, the full variable domain reads EAGVAQSPRYKIIEKRQSVAFWCNPISGHATLYWYQQILGQGPKLLIQFQNNGVVDDSQLPKDRFSAERLKGVDSTLKIQPAKLEDSAVYLCASSLDGRAGELFFGEGSRLTVL.

The chain has TRBV5-4 and TRBJ2-5; the match to TRBD2 covers 14 bases. Germline-derived CDR1 and CDR2 are SGHNT and YYREEE (reference sequence). CDR3 length: 16 residues. Unmatched junction bases numbered 12, after V lost 9 bases and J lost 5 bases. The CDR3 protein is CATQELTSGRGETQYF. In nucleotides, the CDR3 is TGTGCCACCCAAGAGCTGACTAGCGGGAGGGGTGAGACCCAGTACTTC.

The V call is TRBV20-1, the J call TRBJ2-6; possibly TRBD1 or TRBD2 for D (5 bases each). CDR3 length equals 14 residues. V gave up 3 bases and J gave up 4 bases, with 10 bases separating them. Germline CDR1 and CDR2: DFQATT and SNEGSKA (reference sequence). The CDR3 here is CSASGGAGANVLTF. The CDR3 coding sequence is TGCAGTGCTAGTGGGGGAGCAGGGGCCAACGTCCTGACTTTC.

This clonotype was counted between two and nine times. The chain links TRBV25-1 to TRBJ1-6; no clear D. Looked up from germline, CDR1 is MGHDK and CDR2 is SYGVNS. V shed 4 bases and J shed 4 bases, with 8 bases lying between them. This CDR3 is built from 14 residues. The chain's CDR3 is CASSGVGYNSPLHF. The CDR3 nucleotides read TGTGCCAGCAGTGGGGTAGGGTATAATTCACCCCTCCACTTT.

The chain is built from TRBV24-1 and TRBJ1-6; no definite D call. V lost 4 bases, J lost 7 bases, and 16 bases lay in between. CDR1 is KGHDR and CDR2 is SFDVKD in the germline V gene. The CDR3 sequence is 16 residues long. CDR3 in amino acids: CATSDSRRGGNSPLHF. CDR3 coding DNA: TGTGCCACCAGTGACTCACGGAGAGGAGGCAATTCACCCCTCCACTTT.

This clonotype showed up just a few times. The chain employs TRBV7-9 and TRBJ2-7, with unresolved D. The CDR3 is 12 amino acids. CDR1 is SEHNR and CDR2 is FQNEAQ in the germline V gene (reference sequence). The V and J ends lost 1 base and 4 bases respectively, with 5 bases between them. This CDR3 is CASSLVPYEQYF. The CDR3 DNA reads TGTGCCAGCAGCTTAGTGCCTTACGAGCAGTACTTC.